Listed here are 18 T cell receptor beta chains from one sample, sequenced in a study of CD8+ T cells in alopecia areata. Extraction and reverse transcription of RNA yielded cDNA as the sequencing template. Generated by immunoSEQ multiplex PCR, the TCRdb table keeps only in-frame clones and is missing some. The specimen has roughly 120,000 clones, none found just once. The material sequenced was lesional skin. The receptors derive from a C3H/HeJ mouse with alopecia areata. MHC haplotype here: H2-k.

This clone was counted between two and nine times. The gene names here belong to mouse. The CDR3 end lies 4 residues beyond the end of the read and is filled in from the germline J gene. This chain uses TRBV17 with TRBJ1-4, with TRBD1 matching over 7 bases. The germline gives CDR1 MNHDT, CDR2 YYDKIL. Trimming cost V 7 bases and J 3 bases; bases outside gene matches: 2. The CDR3 totals 13 residues. The covered CDR3 bases are TGTGCTAGCAACAGGGGACCCAACGAA. Encoded protein: CASNRGPNE. The full CDR3 is CASNRGPNERLFF.

This clone was counted between two and nine times. Gene and germline names: mouse. The read stops 4 residues short of the end of the CDR3; the missing end is completed from the germline J gene. The chain couples TRBV17 to TRBJ2-7; weak D call: TRBD1 (5 bases). V lost 4 bases and J lost 0, with 10 bases in between. The CDR3 spans 14 residues. Germline V gene sequence: CDR1 MNHDT, CDR2 YYDKIL. The CDR3 DNA, read in part, is TGTGCTAGCAGTACAGGGAGGAGCTCCTAT. It specifies CASSTGRSSY. The CDR3 in its entirety is CASSTGRSSYEQYF.

Comment on this clone: Here the gene names and germline are mouse. Read coverage stops 4 residues before the CDR3 terminus; the germline J gene supplies the remainder. The V call is TRBV13-3, the J call TRBJ2-1; 8 bases are shared with TRBD1. Germline CDR1 reads NNHDY; CDR2 reads SYVADS. V shed 6 bases, J shed 3 bases, and the junction held 2 bases outside the gene matches. CDR3 length equals 13 residues. CDR3 sequence: CASTRGRYAEQFF. The sequenced part of the CDR3 DNA is TGTGCCAGCACCAGGGGGCGCTATGCT.

In the case of this clone: Germline and genes here are mouse. The CDR3 end is not reached by the read, which stops 4 residues before it; the germline J gene fills it in. The gene calls are TRBV19 and TRBJ2-2, with D tentatively TRBD1 (5 bases). Germline V lookup: CDR1 FNHDT, CDR2 SITEND (reference sequence). Deletions cut 6 bases from V and 2 bases from J, with 8 bases between. This CDR3 spans 13 amino acids. The CDR3 reads CASTSGNTGQLYF. Incomplete CDR3 DNA: TGTGCCAGCACCTCAGGGAACACCGGG.

Concerning this clone itself: Gene names follow the mouse nomenclature. The sequence runs out 4 residues before the end of the CDR3; the remainder is reconstructed from the germline J gene. The chain carries TRBV13-1 and TRBJ2-7, with D tentatively TRBD1 (6 bases). The CDR3 sequence is 13 residues long. In germline, CDR1 is NSHNY, CDR2 SYGAGN. The CDR3 reads CASRPRDKYEQYF. CDR3 DNA, as far as it was read: TGTGCCAGCAGACCCCGGGACAAATAT.

The sample holds a few counts of this clone. Gene names follow the mouse nomenclature. From the germline J gene comes the end of the CDR3, since the read stops 4 residues before it. This rearrangement joins TRBV13-3 to TRBJ1-4, with 8 nucleotides matching TRBD1. Germline CDR1 is NNHDY and CDR2 is SYVADS. Trimming took 0 bases from V and 5 from J; bases not matched to a gene: 3. The CDR3 sequence is 15 residues long. CDR3 DNA (partial): TGTGCCAGCAGTGATGACAGGGGGAAGAACGAA. This sequence encodes CASSDDRGKNE. From start to end, the CDR3 is CASSDDRGKNERLFF.

This clone was seen more than once but under ten times. Germline and genes here are mouse. Read data end 4 residues before the CDR3 end; the end is taken from the germline J gene. This chain uses TRBV19 with TRBJ2-1; 8 nucleotides line up with TRBD1. This CDR3 spans 15 amino acids. V lost 4 bases to trimming and J lost 3 bases; unmatched junction nucleotides: 6. Per the germline V gene, CDR1 is FNHDT and CDR2 is SITEND (reference sequence). Here the CDR3 reads CASSLRTGSYAEQFF. The CDR3 bases that were read are TGTGCCAGCAGTCTCCGGACAGGGAGCTATGCT.

On this clone: Mouse gene names and germline throughout. Coverage ceases 4 residues before the CDR3 finishes, and the germline J gene fills in the end. This rearrangement joins TRBV13-3 to TRBJ1-4; 9 nucleotides match TRBD1. Germline V CDR1 and CDR2: NNHDY, SYVADS. The CDR3 consists of 15 residues. Trimming cost V 6 bases and J 0 bases; bases outside gene matches: 3. The covered CDR3 bases are TGTGCCAGCACGACAGGGGGTATTTCCAACGAA. Its protein product is CASTTGGISNE. The whole CDR3 region reads CASTTGGISNERLFF.

A few counts support this clone. Gene labels here are mouse ones. The read stops 4 residues short of the end of the CDR3; the missing end is completed from the germline J gene. The V call is TRBV13-3, the J call TRBJ2-7; TRBD1 aligns across 8 bases. This CDR3 region has 16 residues. CDR1 is NNHDY and CDR2 is SYVADS in the germline V gene. V shed 3 bases, J shed 0 bases, and the junction held 8 bases outside the gene matches. The CDR3 loop reads CASSVLTGGNSYEQYF. The CDR3 bases that were read are TGTGCCAGCAGTGTTTTAACAGGGGGGAACTCCTAT.

This clone was counted between two and nine times. Each gene name is a mouse one. Partial CDR3 DNA: TGTGCCAGCAGTGATGCTTCAGGGGGCACCACCGGG. Its protein is CASSDASGGTTG. The CDR3 as a whole reads CASSDASGGTTGQLYF. The chain is built from TRBV13-3 and TRBJ2-2; 8 nucleotides agree with TRBD1. The read halts 4 residues ahead of the CDR3 end, with the missing end drawn from the germline J gene. Germline CDR1 is NNHDY and CDR2 is SYVADS. The CDR3 sequence is 16 residues long. V lost 0 bases to trimming and J lost 4 bases; unmatched junction nucleotides: 5. Together with reference TRBV13-3 and TRBJ2-2, the CDR3 gives the full variable domain: EAAVTQSPRSKVAVTGGKVTLSCHQTNNHDYMYWYRQDTGHGLRLIHYSYVADSTEKGDIPDGYKASRPSQENFSLILELASLSQTAVYFCASSDASGGTTGQLYFGEGSKLTVL.

Remarks on this clone: The TCRdb protein fails to match the DNA translation at residue 11; the protein reported here was translated from the DNA. Germline and genes: mouse. The read halts 3 residues ahead of the CDR3 end, with the missing end drawn from the germline J gene. V is TRBV17 and J is TRBJ1-3; D gene ambiguous. The CDR3 length is 14 residues. V dropped 6 bases and J dropped 0 bases, with 9 bases sitting between them. Germline CDR1 reads MNHDT; CDR2 reads YYDKIL. This CDR3 reads CASSLADSGNTLYF. CDR3 bases read: TGTGCTAGCAGCCTGGCGGATTCTGGAAATACG.

Comments on this clone: These gene names are mouse names. The read ends 4 residues shy of where the CDR3 ends; the end is completed using the germline J gene. The chain joins TRBV13-3 to TRBJ2-5; TRBD2 matches 9 bases. The length of the CDR3 is 15 residues. The V segment lost 4 bases and the J segment 2 bases; nucleotides outside the gene matches: 5. Germline V lookup: CDR1 NNHDY, CDR2 SYVADS. CDR3 bases read: TGTGCCAGCAGTCATTACTGGGGGGTCCAAGAC. This translates into CASSHYWGVQD. The CDR3 reads in full as CASSHYWGVQDTQYF.

This clone was seen many times. Here the gene names and germline are mouse. The read ends 4 residues shy of where the CDR3 ends; the end is completed using the germline J gene. The chain joins TRBV13-3 to TRBJ2-4, with 9 bases matching TRBD2. V gave up 1 base and J gave up 3 bases; unmatched junction bases: 3. Germline-derived CDR1 and CDR2 are NNHDY and SYVADS. This CDR3 is built from 15 residues. CDR3 DNA (partial): TGTGCCAGCAGTGATAATGGGGGGGCGCAAAAC. This sequence encodes CASSDNGGAQN. The whole CDR3 sequence is CASSDNGGAQNTLYF. The full variable domain, rest sourced from reference TRBV13-3 and TRBJ2-4, is EAAVTQSPRSKVAVTGGKVTLSCHQTNNHDYMYWYRQDTGHGLRLIHYSYVADSTEKGDIPDGYKASRPSQENFSLILELASLSQTAVYFCASSDNGGAQNTLYFGAGTRLSVL.

This clone was counted only a few times. At residue 11, TCRdb's protein disagrees with the DNA translation; the protein shown here derives from the DNA. Gene names follow the mouse nomenclature. The sequenced fragment ends 3 residues before the CDR3 boundary, so the rest is inferred from the germline J gene. The chain joins TRBV13-3 to TRBJ1-3, with TRBD1 matching over 8 bases. The CDR3 is made up of 14 amino acids. Germline V gene sequence: CDR1 NNHDY, CDR2 SYVADS. The V and J ends lost 6 bases and 2 bases, in that order; junction bases with no gene match: 4. The CDR3 loop is CASKGTGAGNTLYF. The sequenced part of the CDR3 DNA is TGTGCCAGCAAGGGGACAGGCGCTGGAAATACG.

A remark on this clone: The genes are named according to mouse. Read coverage stops 4 residues before the CDR3 terminus; the germline J gene supplies the remainder. V usage is TRBV17 and J usage is TRBJ2-3, with 10 bases matching TRBD2. CDR3 length: 16 amino acids. Per germline, CDR1 MNHDT and CDR2 YYDKIL. Losses at the gene ends were 2 bases for V and 1 base for J; bases not matched to a gene: 3. CDR3 DNA, as far as it was read: TGTGCTAGCAGTAGACAACTGGGGGGGGGTGCAGAA. Residues: CASSRQLGGGAE. The whole CDR3 reads CASSRQLGGGAETLYF.

About this clone: Gene labels here are mouse ones. The missing CDR3 end, 4 residues past where the read stops, is filled in from the germline J gene. The chain combines TRBV13-3 with TRBJ1-4, with TRBD1 matching over 9 bases. CDR1 and CDR2 (germline): NNHDY, SYVADS. There are 16 residues in the CDR3. With V trimmed by 2 bases and J by 4 bases, 6 bases remained unmatched. CDR3 protein: CASSESRQGGNERLFF. The CDR3 bases that were read are TGTGCCAGCAGTGAATCCCGACAGGGGGGCAACGAA. Looking up the rest from reference TRBV13-3 and TRBJ1-4 gives the full variable domain: EAAVTQSPRSKVAVTGGKVTLSCHQTNNHDYMYWYRQDTGHGLRLIHYSYVADSTEKGDIPDGYKASRPSQENFSLILELASLSQTAVYFCASSESRQGGNERLFFGHGTKLSVL.

This clone has just a few counts. Gene names follow the mouse nomenclature. Coverage ceases 4 residues before the CDR3 finishes, and the germline J gene fills in the end. V gene TRBV13-2 combines with J gene TRBJ1-2; 8 nucleotides align to TRBD1. This CDR3 region has 13 residues. Losses at the gene ends were 6 bases for V and 4 bases for J; bases not matched to a gene: 5. Germline CDR1 is NNHNN and CDR2 is SYGAGS (reference sequence). The CDR3 bases that were read are TGTGCCAGCGTCCCTACAGGGGGCTCC. Protein product: CASVPTGGS. The whole CDR3 protein reads CASVPTGGSDYTF.

On this clone itself: At residue 10, the TCRdb protein and translated DNA are inconsistent; the protein given comes from the DNA. Any gene name here is a mouse gene name. Sequencing ends 3 residues short of the CDR3 end; the germline J gene provides the rest. Different DNA sequences within this sample yield the same CDR3. This sequence joins TRBV19 and TRBJ1-6, with TRBD1 matching 8 bases. TRBJ1-6 is identified as an open reading frame with a role that is uncertain. The V gene end was trimmed by 7 bases and the J gene end by 5 bases; junction bases not matched to a gene: 2. The germline V gene has CDR1 FNHDT and CDR2 SITEND (reference sequence). This CDR3 is built from 13 residues. The CDR3 DNA, read in part, is TGTGCCAGCGGGACAGGAAATAATTCGCCC. Amino acid sequence: CASGTGNNSP. The CDR3 in full is CASGTGNNSPLYF.